Below are 18 T cell receptor beta chains sequenced from a single sample in a study of blood T cell repertoires in COVID-19. Sequencing used immunoSEQ multiplex PCR; TCRdb keeps in-frame clones, though not all of them. Seen here are under 100,000 clones, around nine tenths observed once, and the top ten hold under 6%. Sequenced sample: peripheral blood. The receptor set was obtained from a man aged 40-49 years with acute or convalescent COVID-19.

The CDR3 DNA sequence: TGTGCCAGCACGTACAGGGTAGATTCACCCCTCCACTTT. It is translated as CASTYRVDSPLHF. The rearrangement uses TRBV12-3 or TRBV12-4 and TRBJ1-6, with D possibly TRBD1 on 6 matching bases. The CDR3 has 13 amino acids. Deletions cut 7 bases from V and 8 bases from J, with 12 bases between.

The CDR3 spells CASSYSGTYGYTF. CDR3 coding DNA: TGTGCCAGCAGTTATTCCGGGACATACGGCTACACCTTC. The gene calls are TRBV6-2 or TRBV6-3 and TRBJ1-2, with a weak D call TRBD1 (6 bases). CDR1 is MNHEY, CDR2 SVGEGT, per germline. V was cut by 3 bases and J by 8 bases, with 13 bases left in between. This CDR3 is built from 13 residues.

The chain recombines TRBV21-1 with TRBJ1-5; no check of the table's D call, TRBD1, against the DNA was made. TRBV21-1 is assigned pseudogene status. CDR3 length: 13 amino acids. This chain's CDR3 is CASSTQENQPQHF. The CDR3 DNA reads TGTGCCAGCAGCACCCAGGAAAATCAGCCCCAGCATTTT.

This chain connects TRBV30 to TRBJ2-3; D gene uncertain. Germline V gives CDR1 GTSNPN, CDR2 SVGIG (reference sequence). Trimming removed 0 bases from V and 0 bases from J, with 7 bases in between. The CDR3 extends over 14 amino acids. The chain's CDR3 is CAWSVGPSTDTQYF. For the CDR3, the DNA is TGTGCCTGGAGTGTGGGCCCTAGCACAGATACGCAGTATTTT.

The chain has TRBV11-2 and TRBJ2-7, with TRBD2 matching 15 bases. Germline trimming cut 6 bases from V and 2 bases from J; bases unmatched to any gene: 8. The germline gives CDR1 SGHAT, CDR2 FQNNGV. CDR3 size: 17 residues. CDR3 protein: CASRPLGLAGGTYEQYF. The CDR3 DNA follows: TGTGCCAGCAGACCCTTGGGACTAGCGGGAGGAACCTACGAGCAGTACTTC.

The V and J genes are TRBV2 and TRBJ1-2; 7 bases line up with TRBD1. The CDR3 is made up of 13 amino acids. Unmatched junction bases numbered 7, after V lost 6 bases and J lost 6 bases. In germline, CDR1 is SNHLY, CDR2 FYNNEI. DNA for the CDR3: TGTGCCAGCAGGAACGACAGGGTGGATGGCTACACCTTC. This encodes CASRNDRVDGYTF. The variable domain in full, completed from reference TRBV2 and TRBJ1-2, reads EPEVTQTPSHQVTQMGQEVILRCVPISNHLYFYWYRQILGQKVEFLVSFYNNEISEKSEIFDDQFSVERPDGSNFTLKIRSTKLEDSAMYFCASRNDRVDGYTFGSGTRLTVV.

The rearrangement links TRBV7-2 to TRBJ2-1, with D possibly TRBD2 on 7 matching bases. This CDR3 has 15 amino acids. Trimming cost V 2 bases and J 9 bases, with 17 bases left between them. Germline CDR1 is SGHTA and CDR2 is FQGNSA. The CDR3 region is CASSLRRGAGIEQFF. Here the CDR3 DNA reads TGTGCCAGCAGCTTACGACGGGGGGCGGGTATTGAGCAGTTCTTC.

The J gene is TRBJ2-1, the V gene TRBV5-1; TRBD2 aligns across 11 bases. The CDR3 runs to 14 residues. The J segment lost 9 bases and the V segment lost 2 bases, leaving 4 bases of the junction unmatched. CDR1 and CDR2 (germline): SGHRS, YFSETQ. The CDR3 region is CASSLTSGSGEQFF. CDR3 coding DNA: TGCGCCAGCAGCTTAACTAGCGGGAGTGGTGAGCAGTTCTTC.

The rearrangement links TRBV10-3 to TRBJ2-2; 8 bases are shared with TRBD2. There are 17 residues in the CDR3. Germline V lookup: CDR1 ENHRY, CDR2 SYGVKD. Losses at the gene ends were 1 base for V and 8 bases for J; bases not matched to a gene: 12. The CDR3 spells CAISEWSGAGVTGELFF. The DNA for the CDR3 is TGTGCCATCAGTGAGTGGTCGGGAGCGGGAGTTACTGGGGAGCTGTTTTTT.

CDR3 region: CASMDRAGSDTQYF. The CDR3 bases are TGTGCCAGTATGGACAGGGCAGGATCAGATACGCAGTATTTT. The chain carries TRBV19 and TRBJ2-3, with 8 bases aligning to TRBD1. The germline V gene encodes CDR1 LNHDA and CDR2 SQIVND (reference sequence). The CDR3 runs 14 residues. V shed 7 bases and J 4 bases; nucleotides not matched to a gene: 7.

This chain links TRBV29-1 with TRBJ2-1; 13 bases match TRBD2. The CDR3 runs 14 residues. Germline CDR1 SQVTM, CDR2 ANQGSEA. V trimming: 4 bases; J trimming: 10 bases; junction bases outside the gene matches: 7. CDR3 DNA: TGCAGCGTTGCGGGGACTAGCGGGGCGGGGGAGCAGTTCTTC. This encodes CSVAGTSGAGEQFF.

The CDR3 is CASSGNRVGYTF. In DNA, the CDR3 is TGTGCCAGCAGCGGGAACAGGGTCGGCTACACCTTC. The rearrangement links TRBV9 to TRBJ1-2, with a tentative D call TRBD1 (6 bases). V was pared by 3 bases and J by 8 bases, with 11 bases between. Looked up from germline, CDR1 is SGDLS and CDR2 is YYNGEE. The CDR3 loop spans 12 amino acids.

The chain employs TRBV19 and TRBJ2-1, with D perhaps matching TRBD1 (5 bases). The CDR3 sequence is 15 residues long. V lost 4 bases and J 10 bases, leaving 20 bases between the germline ends. Germline V CDR1 and CDR2: LNHDA, SQIVND (reference sequence). CDR3 loop: CASSTSRRTMEEQFF. The CDR3 nucleotides read TGTGCCAGTAGTACTTCTAGAAGGACAATGGAAGAGCAGTTCTTC.

The rearrangement uses TRBV7-6 and TRBJ1-1; the match to TRBD1 covers 7 bases. Germline values: CDR1 SGHVS, CDR2 FNYEAQ. The CDR3 covers 15 residues. J lost 4 bases, V lost 3 bases, and 8 bases had no gene match. CDR3 DNA sequence: TGTGCCAGCAGCTTCAACCCACAGGGGCCCACTGAAGCTTTCTTT. Residues: CASSFNPQGPTEAFF.

V usage is TRBV27 and J usage is TRBJ1-2; the D gene is possibly TRBD1 (5 bases). V dropped 3 bases and J dropped 4 bases, with 9 bases sitting between them. This CDR3 is 13 amino acids long. Germline V gene lookup returns CDR1 MNHEY and CDR2 SMNVEV (reference sequence). DNA for the CDR3: TGTGCCAGCAGTTTGACAGTGGGCTATGGCTACACCTTC. It yields the protein CASSLTVGYGYTF.

V is TRBV29-1 and J is TRBJ1-4, with D possibly matching TRBD1 (5 bases). V was shortened by 6 bases and J by 4 bases, with 12 bases between the two germline ends. This CDR3 is built from 13 residues. Germline CDR1 and CDR2: SQVTM and ANQGSEA. CDR3: CSVRQQYNEKLFF. Written as DNA, the CDR3 is TGCAGCGTAAGACAGCAATATAATGAAAAACTGTTTTTT.

A few counts support this clone. This chain links TRBV6-1 with TRBJ2-7; D perhaps matches TRBD2 (5 bases). The germline V and J ends were trimmed by 2 bases and 6 bases, with 11 bases remaining between them. In germline, CDR1 is MNHNS, CDR2 SASEGT. The CDR3 covers 13 residues. The CDR3 reads CASSEFGVSEQYF. CDR3 coding DNA: TGTGCCAGCAGTGAATTCGGGGTATCCGAGCAGTACTTC.

V gene TRBV4-1 combines with J gene TRBJ2-3, with 9 bases lining up with TRBD2. CDR3 length: 16 residues. V was clipped by 1 base and J by 7 bases; unmatched bases: 9. Germline loops: CDR1 MGHRA, CDR2 YSYEKL. The CDR3: CASSQVGREGKHTQYF. The CDR3 nucleotides are TGCGCCAGCAGCCAAGTCGGGCGGGAGGGCAAACATACGCAGTATTTT.